This T cell receptor (beta chain) derives from a study of human T cells and chemical hapten exposure. Study as a whole: Small pooled library volume differences chiefly drove per-sample TCR yield variation.

Time point denoted: patch test 1, 2 weeks after DPC sensitization. Indicated treatment: therapeutic diphenylcyclopropenone sensitization with weekly scalp DPC. Extraction of total RNA was performed on unfractionated whole blood. This clonotype was seen repeatedly, ten times or more. Individual cDNA molecules received unique molecular identifiers in the library. TCRdb redid the calling of the RACE reads with MiXCR, one entry per CDR3 protein. The table records about 340,000 distinct CDR3 sequences, around 7% of them present only once. V was pared by 8 bases and J by 2 bases, with 3 bases of the junction left unmatched. The CDR3 length is 13 residues. Germline V lookup: CDR1 LGHNA, CDR2 YNFKEQ.

The chain recombines TRBV4-2 with TRBJ2-3, with TRBD2 identical over 8 bases. The source of this sequence is a woman aged 18-29 years with alopecia areata. Some clones in this sample may be carry-over from other donors' samples. The source material was whole blood, sampled in connection with sensitization to the hapten diphenylcyclopropenone (DPC). The chain's CDR3 is CASGAGDTDTQYF. CDR3 nucleotides: TGTGCCAGCGGAGCGGGGGACACAGATACGCAGTATTTT.